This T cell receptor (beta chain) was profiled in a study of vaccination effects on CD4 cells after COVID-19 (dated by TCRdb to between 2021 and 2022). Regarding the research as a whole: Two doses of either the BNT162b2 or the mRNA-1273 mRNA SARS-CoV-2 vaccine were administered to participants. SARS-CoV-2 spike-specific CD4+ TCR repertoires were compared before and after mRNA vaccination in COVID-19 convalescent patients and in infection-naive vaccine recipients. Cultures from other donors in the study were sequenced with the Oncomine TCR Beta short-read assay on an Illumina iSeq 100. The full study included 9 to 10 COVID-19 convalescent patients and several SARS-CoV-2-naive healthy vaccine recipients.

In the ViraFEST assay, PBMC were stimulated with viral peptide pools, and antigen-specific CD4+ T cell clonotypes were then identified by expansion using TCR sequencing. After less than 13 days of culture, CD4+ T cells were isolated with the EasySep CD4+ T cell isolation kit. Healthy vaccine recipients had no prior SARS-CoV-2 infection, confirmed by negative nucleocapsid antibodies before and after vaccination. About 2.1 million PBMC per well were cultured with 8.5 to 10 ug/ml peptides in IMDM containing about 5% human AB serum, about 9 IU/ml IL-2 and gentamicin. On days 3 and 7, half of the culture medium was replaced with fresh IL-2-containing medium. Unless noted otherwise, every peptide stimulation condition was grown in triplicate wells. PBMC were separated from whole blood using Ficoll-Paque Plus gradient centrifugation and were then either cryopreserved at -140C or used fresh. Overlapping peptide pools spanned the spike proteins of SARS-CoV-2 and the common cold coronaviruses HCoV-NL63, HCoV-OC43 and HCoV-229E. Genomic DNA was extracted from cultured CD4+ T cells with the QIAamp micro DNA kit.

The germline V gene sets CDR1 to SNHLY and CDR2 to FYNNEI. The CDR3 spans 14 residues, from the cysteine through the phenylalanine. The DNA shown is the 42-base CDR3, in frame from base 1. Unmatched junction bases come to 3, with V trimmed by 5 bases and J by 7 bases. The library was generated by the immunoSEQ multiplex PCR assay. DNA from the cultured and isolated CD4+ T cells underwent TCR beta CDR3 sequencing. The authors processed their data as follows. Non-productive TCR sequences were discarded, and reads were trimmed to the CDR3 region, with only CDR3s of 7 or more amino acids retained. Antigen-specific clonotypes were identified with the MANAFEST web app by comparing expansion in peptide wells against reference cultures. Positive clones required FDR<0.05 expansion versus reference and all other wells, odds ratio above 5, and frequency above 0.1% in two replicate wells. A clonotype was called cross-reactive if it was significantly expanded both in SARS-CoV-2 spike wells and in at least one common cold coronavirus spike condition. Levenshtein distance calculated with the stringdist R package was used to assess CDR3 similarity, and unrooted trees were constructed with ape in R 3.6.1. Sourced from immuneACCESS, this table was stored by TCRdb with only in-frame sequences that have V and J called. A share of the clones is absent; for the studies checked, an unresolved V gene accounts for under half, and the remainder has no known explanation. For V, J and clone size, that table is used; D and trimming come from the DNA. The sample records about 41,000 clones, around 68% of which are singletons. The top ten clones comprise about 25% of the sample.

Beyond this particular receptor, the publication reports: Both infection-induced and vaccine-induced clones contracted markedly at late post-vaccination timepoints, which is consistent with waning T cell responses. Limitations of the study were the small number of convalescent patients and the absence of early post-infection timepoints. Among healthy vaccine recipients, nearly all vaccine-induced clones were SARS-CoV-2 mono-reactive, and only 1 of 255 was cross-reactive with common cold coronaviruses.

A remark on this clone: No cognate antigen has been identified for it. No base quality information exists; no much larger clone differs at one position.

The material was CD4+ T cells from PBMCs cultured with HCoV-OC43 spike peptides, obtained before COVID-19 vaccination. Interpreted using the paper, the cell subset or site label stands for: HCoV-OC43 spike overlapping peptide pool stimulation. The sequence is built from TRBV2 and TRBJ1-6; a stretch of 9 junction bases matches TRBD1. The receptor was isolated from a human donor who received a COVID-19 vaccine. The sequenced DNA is TGTGCCAGCAGTTCGACAGGGGGGAATTCACCCCTCCACTTT. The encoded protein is CASSSTGGNSPLHF.